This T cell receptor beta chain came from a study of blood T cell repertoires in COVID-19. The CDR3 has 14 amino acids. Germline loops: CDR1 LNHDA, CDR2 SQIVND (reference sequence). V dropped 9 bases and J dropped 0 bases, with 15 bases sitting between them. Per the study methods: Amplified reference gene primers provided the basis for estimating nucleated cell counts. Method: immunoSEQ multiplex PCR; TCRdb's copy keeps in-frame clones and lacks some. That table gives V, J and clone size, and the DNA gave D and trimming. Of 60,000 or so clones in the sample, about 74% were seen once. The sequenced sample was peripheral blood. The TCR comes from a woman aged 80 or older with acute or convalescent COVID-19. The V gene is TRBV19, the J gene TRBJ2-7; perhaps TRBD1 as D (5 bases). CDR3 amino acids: CASKSRDSSYEQYF. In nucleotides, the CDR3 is TGTGCCAGCAAGAGCAGAGACAGCTCCTACGAGCAGTACTTC.